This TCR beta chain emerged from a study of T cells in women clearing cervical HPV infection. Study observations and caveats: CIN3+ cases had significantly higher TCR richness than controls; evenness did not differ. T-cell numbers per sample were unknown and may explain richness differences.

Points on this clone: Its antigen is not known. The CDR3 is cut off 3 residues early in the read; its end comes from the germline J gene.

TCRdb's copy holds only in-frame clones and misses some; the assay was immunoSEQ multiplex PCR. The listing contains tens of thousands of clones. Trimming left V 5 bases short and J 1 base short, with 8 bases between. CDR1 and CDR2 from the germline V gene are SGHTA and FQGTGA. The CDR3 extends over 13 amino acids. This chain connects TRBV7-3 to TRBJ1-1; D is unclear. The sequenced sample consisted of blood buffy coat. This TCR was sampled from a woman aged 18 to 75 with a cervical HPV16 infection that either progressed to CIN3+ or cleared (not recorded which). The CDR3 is CASSIQTNTEAFF. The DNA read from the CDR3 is TGTGCCAGCAGCATACAGACGAACACTGAA. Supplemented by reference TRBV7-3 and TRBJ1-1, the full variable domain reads GAGVSQTPSNKVTEKGKYVELRCDPISGHTALYWYRQSLGQGPEFLIYFQGTGAADDSGLPNDRFFAVRPEGSVSTLKIQRTERGDSAVYLCASSIQTNTEAFFGQGTRLTVV.